The 28 T cell receptor beta chains below all came from one sample that was sequenced in a study of tissue T cells after allogeneic stem cell transplantation. Using immunoSEQ multiplex PCR, the repertoire was profiled, and TCRdb retains in-frame clones only, with some absent. Altogether nearly 50,000 clones are present, roughly 73% being singletons, with the ten largest covering about 0.7%. Specimen: sorted cells pooled from one or two spleens. These receptors came from a pool of C57BL/6 mice in good health.

Only a few counts were recorded for this clone. Any gene name here is a mouse gene name. The read falls 1 residue short of the CDR3 end, and the missing part is taken from the germline J gene. The chain links TRBV31 to TRBJ2-7, with 10 bases identical to TRBD2. Germline values: CDR1 GKSSPN, CDR2 SITVG. This CDR3 has 14 amino acids. J lost 4 bases, V lost 3 bases, and 6 bases had no gene match. This chain's CDR3 is CAWSPGTGAYEQYF. The covered CDR3 bases are TGTGCCTGGAGCCCCGGGACTGGGGCATATGAACAGTAC.

Concerning this clone: Genes and germline come from the mouse. The DNA ends 1 residue before the CDR3 does, and the rest of the CDR3 is filled in from the germline J gene. This chain connects TRBV13-2 to TRBJ2-5; perhaps TRBD1 as D (6 bases). The V end lost 5 bases, the J end lost 2 bases, and 9 bases lay between the germline ends. The CDR3 covers 13 residues. Germline-derived CDR1 and CDR2 are NNHNN and SYGAGS (reference sequence). The CDR3 reads CASGGTSQDTQYF. CDR3 bases read: TGTGCCAGCGGCGGGACAAGCCAAGACACCCAGTAC.

To note about this clone: Mouse gene names apply. Read coverage stops 1 residue before the CDR3 terminus; the germline J gene supplies the remainder. V gene TRBV2 combines with J gene TRBJ1-1; 7 positions agree with TRBD1. The CDR3 length is 14 residues. J lost 6 bases, V lost 0 bases, and 4 bases had no gene match. Germline V CDR1 and CDR2: LGHNA, YSYQKL. The CDR3 DNA, read in part, is TGTGCCAGCAGCCAAGAAACAGGGGACCCAGAAGTCTTC. Translated: CASSQETGDPEVF. The CDR3 in full is CASSQETGDPEVFF.

Regarding this clone: Germline and genes: mouse. The CDR3 end is not reached by the read, which stops 1 residue before it; the germline J gene fills it in. The rearrangement uses TRBV2 and TRBJ1-3; the D gene is possibly TRBD1 (6 bases). Germline V gene sequence: CDR1 LGHNA, CDR2 YSYQKL. The CDR3 spans 15 residues. Trimming took off 0 bases at V and 3 bases at J, with 9 bases between the two ends. The CDR3: CASSQDWGLGNTLYF. The sequenced CDR3 bases are TGTGCCAGCAGCCAAGATTGGGGGCTTGGAAATACGCTCTAT.

In regard to this clone: Gene labels here are mouse ones. The read finishes 1 residue shy of the CDR3 end, and the germline J gene is used to complete it. The V and J genes are TRBV2 and TRBJ2-2; TRBD2 matches at 10 bases. The germline CDR1 and CDR2 sequences are LGHNA and YSYQKL. The V and J ends lost 0 bases and 2 bases, in that order; junction bases with no gene match: 0. CDR3 length: 16 residues. The covered CDR3 bases are TGTGCCAGCAGCCAAGAGACTGGGGGGAACACCGGGCAGCTCTAC. Translation gives CASSQETGGNTGQLY. From start to end, the CDR3 is CASSQETGGNTGQLYF. Using reference TRBV2 and TRBJ2-2 for the parts outside the CDR3, the full variable domain is DPKIIQKPKYLVAVTGSEKILICEQYLGHNAMYWYRQSAKKPLEFMFSYSYQKLMDNQTASSRFQPQSSKKNHLDLQITALKPDDSATYFCASSQETGGNTGQLYFGEGSKLTVL.

A remark on this clone: The gene names given are mouse names. Other nucleotide sequences from this sample produce the same CDR3. The chain's CDR3 is CASSRQENTLYF. CDR3 bases read: TGTGCCAGCAGTAGACAGGAGAACACCTTGTAC. The chain has TRBV19 and TRBJ2-4, with a tentative D call TRBD1 (6 bases). The read stops 1 residue short of the end of the CDR3; the missing end is completed from the germline J gene. Trimming stripped 3 bases from V and 6 bases from J, with 8 bases between. Germline values: CDR1 FNHDT, CDR2 SITEND (reference sequence). There are 12 residues in the CDR3.

This clone showed up just once. Gene names are mouse gene names. The CDR3 is cut off 1 residue early in the read; its end comes from the germline J gene. The rearrangement links TRBV3 to TRBJ1-6; no clear D. TRBJ1-6 is placed among ORFs of uncertain function. Trimming removed 1 base at V and 7 bases at J, with 8 bases between. Germline V gene sequence: CDR1 SNHLY, CDR2 FYNGKV (reference sequence). This CDR3 is 14 amino acids long. Here the CDR3 reads CASSLEGGNSPLYF. The sequenced part of the CDR3 DNA is TGTGCCAGCAGCTTAGAGGGAGGGAATTCGCCCCTCTAC.

To note about this clone: The gene names here belong to mouse. The observed sequence ends 1 residue before the CDR3 terminus, with the missing tail filled in from the germline J gene. The chain carries TRBV13-3 and TRBJ2-4; D uncertain. Germline V gene data show CDR1 as NNHDY and CDR2 as SYVADS. The CDR3 spans 14 residues. V was cut by 0 bases and J by 2 bases, with 7 bases left in between. CDR3 bases read: TGTGCCAGCAGTGATGCGGCAGATCAAAACACCTTGTAC. It encodes CASSDAADQNTLY. The CDR3 in its entirety is CASSDAADQNTLYF.

As concerns this clone: Genes and germline come from the mouse. Read sequence stops 1 residue before the CDR3 end, and the germline J gene provides the missing end. The chain has TRBV30 and TRBJ1-3; unclear D gene. Trimming cost V 5 bases and J 0 bases, with 5 bases left between them. The CDR3 contains 12 residues. The germline V gene has CDR1 SQVVS and CDR2 ANEGSEA. The CDR3 here is CSSWDSGNTLYF. The covered CDR3 bases are TGTAGTTCTTGGGATTCTGGAAATACGCTCTAT.

This clone turned up a few times. Germline and genes: mouse. From the germline J gene comes the end of the CDR3, since the read stops 1 residue before it. Within the sample, other DNA sequences also encode this same CDR3. The chain carries TRBV20 and TRBJ2-7; 8 bases fit TRBD1. The CDR3 is 13 residues long. Germline CDR1 and CDR2: GFQATS and STVNSAI. Trimming cost V 3 bases and J 2 bases; bases outside gene matches: 3. The part of the CDR3 DNA that was read is TGTGGTGCTAGAGACAGGGGTGCCTATGAACAGTAC. As protein: CGARDRGAYEQY. The full CDR3 protein is CGARDRGAYEQYF. Looking up the rest from reference TRBV20 and TRBJ2-7 gives the full variable domain: GALVYQYPRRTICKSGTSMRMECQAVGFQATSVAWYRQSPQKTFELIALSTVNSAIKYEQNFTQEKFPISHPNLSFSSMTVLNAYLEDRGLYLCGARDRGAYEQYFGPGTRLTVL.

Worth noting for this clone: Mouse gene names apply. The CDR3 is cut off 1 residue early in the read; its end comes from the germline J gene. This chain joins TRBV13-2 and TRBJ2-3; possibly TRBD2 for D (5 bases). Deletions cut 5 bases from V and 0 bases from J, with 10 bases between. The CDR3 is 14 amino acids. Germline V gene lookup returns CDR1 NNHNN and CDR2 SYGAGS (reference sequence). Incomplete CDR3 DNA: TGTGCCAGCGGGAACTGGACTAGTGCAGAAACGCTGTAT. Its protein is CASGNWTSAETLY. The entire CDR3 sequence reads CASGNWTSAETLYF.

Remarks on this clone: Any gene name here is a mouse gene name. The read ends 1 residue shy of where the CDR3 ends; the end is completed using the germline J gene. V usage is TRBV2 and J usage is TRBJ2-4, with TRBD2 matching over 9 bases. Germline CDR1 reads LGHNA; CDR2 reads YSYQKL. CDR3 length: 15 amino acids. Unmatched junction bases numbered 7, after V lost 5 bases and J lost 4 bases. The covered CDR3 bases are TGTGCCAGCAGCGGGGTGACTGGGGGAGAAAACACCTTGTAC. Translating it yields CASSGVTGGENTLY. The CDR3, in full, reads CASSGVTGGENTLYF.

With regard to this clone: Mouse gene names apply. The read gets to within 1 residue of the CDR3 end, and the germline J gene fills in the rest. The rearrangement joins TRBV4 to TRBJ1-6; D is unclear. TRBJ1-6 is sorted into the ORF group, with uncertain function. V lost 5 bases, J lost 0 bases, and 2 bases lay in between. The CDR3 spans 13 residues. Germline CDR1 LGHDT, CDR2 YNNKQL (reference sequence). The sequenced part of the CDR3 DNA is TGTGCCAGCAGCCATTCCTATAATTCGCCCCTCTAC. This translates into CASSHSYNSPLY. The whole CDR3 sequence reads CASSHSYNSPLYF.

As concerns this clone: These gene names are mouse names. The CDR3 end lies 1 residue beyond the end of the read and is filled in from the germline J gene. The chain has TRBV13-2 and TRBJ2-3; D unclear. V was shortened by 3 bases and J by 0 bases, with 8 bases between the two germline ends. Germline-derived CDR1 and CDR2 are NNHNN and SYGAGS (reference sequence). This CDR3 is built from 14 residues. The CDR3 spells CASGVTSSAETLYF. The covered CDR3 bases are TGTGCCAGCGGTGTGACATCTAGTGCAGAAACGCTGTAT.

This clone was seen a handful of times. Genes here carry mouse names. The sequence runs out 1 residue before the end of the CDR3; the remainder is reconstructed from the germline J gene. The chain links TRBV16 to TRBJ2-1; 7 nucleotides align to TRBD2. The germline V gene encodes CDR1 SGHSA and CDR2 FRNQAP. The trim removed 1 base at V and 1 base at J, leaving 1 base unmatched. CDR3 length: 15 residues. The CDR3 sequence: CASSLGWGNYAEQFF. The CDR3 bases that were read are TGTGCAAGCAGCTTAGGCTGGGGGAACTATGCTGAGCAGTTC.

A note on this clone: Gene names are mouse gene names. The CDR3 end lies 1 residue beyond the end of the read and is filled in from the germline J gene. This chain connects TRBV4 to TRBJ2-1; TRBD2 might be the D (5 bases). Germline CDR1 LGHDT, CDR2 YNNKQL (reference sequence). The CDR3 is 13 amino acids. The V gene lost 3 bases and the J gene lost 6 bases, with 9 bases spanning the gap. CDR3 protein: CASSYLGGAEQFF. The part of the CDR3 DNA that was read is TGTGCCAGCAGCTACCTGGGAGGTGCTGAGCAGTTC. The whole variable domain, filled in from reference TRBV4 and TRBJ2-1, reads ETAVFQTPNYHVTQVGNEVSFNCKQTLGHDTMYWYKQDSKKLLKIMFSYNNKQLIVNETVPRRFSPQSSDKAHLNLRIKSVEPEDSAVYLCASSYLGGAEQFFGPGTRLTVL.

Details on this clone: The gene symbols are mouse symbols. The read ends 1 residue shy of where the CDR3 ends; the end is completed using the germline J gene. This rearrangement joins TRBV19 to TRBJ2-1, with 8 bases aligning to TRBD1. The V gene's germline CDR1 is FNHDT and CDR2 SITEND (reference sequence). V shed 6 bases and J 7 bases; nucleotides not matched to a gene: 6. This CDR3 is 13 amino acids long. CDR3 region: CASTRTGRAEQFF. CDR3 DNA (partial): TGTGCCAGCACCCGGACAGGGCGAGCTGAGCAGTTC.

There are a few counts of this clone. Mouse gene names and germline throughout. Read coverage stops 1 residue before the CDR3 terminus; the germline J gene supplies the remainder. The chain links TRBV26 to TRBJ2-7; 9 positions agree with TRBD2. V shed 4 bases, J shed 2 bases, and the junction held 0 bases outside the gene matches. This CDR3 spans 13 amino acids. The germline V gene has CDR1 KGHPV and CDR2 FQNQEV (reference sequence). Incomplete CDR3 DNA: TGTGCCAGCAGTCGGACTGGGGCCTATGAACAGTAC. Protein product: CASSRTGAYEQY. In full, the CDR3 is CASSRTGAYEQYF.

Of note for this clone: All gene names here are mouse names. The CDR3 end is not reached by the read, which stops 1 residue before it; the germline J gene fills it in. The chain joins TRBV24 to TRBJ1-3; 8 bases are shared with TRBD1. The V gene's germline CDR1 is KGHTA and CDR2 FRNEEI. V lost 10 bases, J lost 4 bases, and 9 bases stayed unmatched. The CDR3 length is 14 residues. CDR3 sequence reads: CANTQGALGNTLYF. The CDR3 bases that were read are TGTGCCAACACTCAGGGGGCGCTCGGAAATACGCTCTAT.

A remark on this clone: Genes here carry mouse names. CDR3 DNA (partial): TGTGCAAGCAGCTTAGGGACAACAAACACAGAAGTCTTC. It specifies CASSLGTTNTEVF. The entire CDR3 reads CASSLGTTNTEVFF. The chain couples TRBV16 to TRBJ1-1; a possible D gene is TRBD1 (5 bases). The CDR3 end lies 1 residue beyond the end of the read and is filled in from the germline J gene. CDR1 and CDR2 (germline): SGHSA, FRNQAP. The V gene lost 1 base and the J gene lost 0 bases, with 6 bases spanning the gap. The CDR3 extends over 14 amino acids.

To note about this clone: Mouse gene names apply. The CDR3 is cut off 1 residue early in the read; its end comes from the germline J gene. The chain links TRBV13-3 to TRBJ2-2; 8 bases are shared with TRBD1. The CDR3 is made up of 15 amino acids. V lost 5 bases, J lost 1 base, and 4 bases stayed unmatched. The germline CDR1 and CDR2 sequences are NNHDY and SYVADS. CDR3 bases read: TGTGCCAGCAGCCTCGGACAGGGAAACACCGGGCAGCTCTAC. It yields the protein CASSLGQGNTGQLY. The whole CDR3 is CASSLGQGNTGQLYF.

As regards this clone: Gene names follow the mouse nomenclature. The read gets to within 1 residue of the CDR3 end, and the germline J gene fills in the rest. The chain is built from TRBV4 and TRBJ1-5; TRBD1 matches at 11 bases. The CDR3 length is 15 residues. CDR1 and CDR2 from the germline V gene are LGHDT and YNNKQL (reference sequence). Trimming removed 4 bases from V and 5 bases from J; junction bases left unmatched: 4. The CDR3 sequence is CASSFRDRGDQAPLF. Partial CDR3 DNA: TGTGCCAGCAGCTTCCGGGACAGGGGGGACCAGGCTCCGCTT.

With respect to this clone: Mouse names are used for the genes. Read coverage stops 1 residue before the CDR3 terminus; the germline J gene supplies the remainder. The rearrangement joins TRBV19 to TRBJ1-1, with D uncertain. V shed 5 bases and J shed 0 bases, with 14 bases lying between them. Germline V gives CDR1 FNHDT, CDR2 SITEND (reference sequence). The CDR3 consists of 15 residues. CDR3 loop: CASRDLQNANTEVFF. Partial CDR3 DNA: TGTGCCAGCAGAGACTTACAGAATGCAAACACAGAAGTCTTC.

Note on this clone: Any gene name here is a mouse gene name. From the germline J gene comes the end of the CDR3, since the read stops 1 residue before it. The rearrangement joins TRBV13-2 to TRBJ1-4; D may be TRBD1 (6 bases). Deletions cut 0 bases from V and 3 bases from J, with 9 bases between. The CDR3 consists of 15 residues. The germline gives CDR1 NNHNN, CDR2 SYGAGS (reference sequence). CDR3 region: CASGDAGQTNERLFF. The sequenced CDR3 bases are TGTGCCAGCGGTGATGCTGGACAGACCAACGAAAGATTATTT.

As to this clone: Genes and germline are mouse. The read terminates 1 residue ahead of where the CDR3 ends, so the germline J gene completes it. The chain has TRBV1 and TRBJ1-2; 9 nucleotides agree with TRBD1. The V gene end was trimmed by 1 base and the J gene end by 3 bases; junction bases not matched to a gene: 3. In germline, CDR1 is NSQYPW, CDR2 LRSPGD (reference sequence). The CDR3 totals 15 residues. CDR3 protein: CTCSAAGTGYSDYTF. The CDR3 DNA, read in part, is TGCACCTGCAGTGCAGCAGGGACAGGGTACTCCGACTACACC.

Turning to this clone: The gene names given are mouse names. Read sequence stops 1 residue before the CDR3 end, and the germline J gene provides the missing end. V usage is TRBV29 and J usage is TRBJ2-5; D might be TRBD1 or TRBD2, each matching 5 bases. V was trimmed by 0 bases and J by 1 base, leaving 5 bases between them. This CDR3 has 14 residues. Germline CDR1 reads MSHET; CDR2 reads SYDVDS. Incomplete CDR3 DNA: TGTGCTAGCAGTTTATCGGGGGACCAAGACACCCAGTAC. Its protein is CASSLSGDQDTQY. The CDR3 reads in full as CASSLSGDQDTQYF.

Comments on this clone: The genes and germline here are from mouse. The read finishes 1 residue shy of the CDR3 end, and the germline J gene is used to complete it. The chain links TRBV29 to TRBJ1-1; D gene ambiguous. CDR1 and CDR2 (germline): MSHET, SYDVDS. CDR3 size: 11 residues. Trimming took 2 bases from V and 7 from J, leaving 5 bases between them. The CDR3 DNA, read in part, is TGTGCTAGCAGTTTACGGGGAGAAGTCTTC. Translated: CASSLRGEVF. The CDR3 in full is CASSLRGEVFF.

The count of this clone is one. The germline and genes are mouse ones. The DNA ends 1 residue before the CDR3 does, and the rest of the CDR3 is filled in from the germline J gene. The chain uses TRBV14 and TRBJ1-4; D is ambiguous. V was trimmed by 4 bases and J by 0 bases, leaving 4 bases between them. This CDR3 has 13 residues. CDR1 and CDR2 (germline): SGHDT, FRDEAV. The CDR3 spells CASSTVSNERLFF. CDR3 DNA, as far as it was read: TGTGCCAGCAGTACAGTTTCCAACGAAAGATTATTT.